What follows describes a single TCR beta chain. Its antigen is not yet known. Base-call qualities are not available, and no considerably larger clone is one nucleotide away. One collaborating source in Seattle enrolled patients while the patients were actively infected and followed the patients over time throughout the course of disease. The collaborating institutions used their own protocols to collect whole blood in K2EDTA tubes. For TCRbeta analysis, collaborators shipped samples in one of three forms: frozen whole blood, isolated PBMCs, or DNA extracted from either of those sample types. The data were obtained in a study of blood T cell repertoires in COVID-19 (dated by TCRdb to between 2020 and 2021). Background for the entire study: Collaborator samples came from the United States, Italy and Spain and covered acute and convalescent phases of COVID-19. The prospective study material was composed of cDNA or gDNA derived from T cells, B-cell-depleted T cells, or PBMCs. Deeply sampled blood TCRbeta repertoires from subjects exposed to, actively infected with, or recovered from COVID-19 were included in the dataset. The repertoires were released in a freely available public database intended as a resource for research on the immune response to SARS-CoV-2. Samples were obtained from the ongoing ImmuneRACE study (first 160 participants) and from about 1,300 subjects provided by 6 global collaborators. Sample metadata almost always included a de-identified subject ID, COVID-19 status, age in years and sex. Where available, HLA class I and class II types were obtained from metadata supplied by the sample provider rather than from assay-based typing. The full study reports these points: The amount of clinical and demographic metadata varied by source and participant and was provided uncurated.

The CDR3 goes from the cysteine to the phenylalanine over 14 residues. Of all the DNA, just the CDR3 is kept, 42 bases in frame from base 1. At the junction V is shortened by 1 base and J by 6 bases; bases outside the gene matches: 5. The CDR1 and CDR2 encoded by the germline V gene are SNHLY and FYNNEI. TCRbeta CDR3 regions were amplified from genomic DNA by means of the immunoSEQ Assay, a bias-controlled multiplex PCR. From the authors' description of their analysis: Within the assay, amplification of reference gene primers was used to estimate how many nucleated cells each sample contained. To quantify the absolute abundance of each unique TCRbeta CDR3 rearrangement, sequence reads were collapsed and filtered. For each sample, productive Simpson clonality was calculated as the square root of Simpson's diversity index over productive rearrangements. In TCRdb, the immuneACCESS table is reduced to in-frame sequences with V and J assigned. These tables do not hold every clone; where another copy was compared, an unresolved V gene accounts for under half, and the others remain unexplained. Clonal size and the V and J genes are those of that table, whereas D and trimming came from the DNA. For this sample the table gives over 75,000 clones, of which approximately 86% were detected only once. The top ten clones comprise around 2.2% of the sample.

Recombination linked TRBV2 to TRBJ2-7; TRBD1 aligns with 8 central bases. The source material was peripheral blood. The source of this sequence is a man between 45 and 60 years old with COVID-19, enrolled during active disease. The CDR3 reads as follows: CASSEGRTGLEQYF. The sequenced DNA: TGTGCCAGCAGTGAAGGGCGGACAGGGCTCGAGCAGTACTTC.